The T cell receptor beta chain under discussion was sequenced for a study of monozygotic twins with inflammatory bowel disease. The study's findings and limits: Fewer clonotypes were shared with others by IBD patients than by healthy twins, especially with disease activity.

This CDR3 has 15 residues. Germline values: CDR1 SGHTA, CDR2 FQGNSA. The RNA usage for each TCR library was approximately 3,500 ng of total RNA. Each of TCRalpha and TCRbeta cDNA went through two nested PCRs, lasting approximately 16 and 9 cycles. After re-calling the 5' RACE reads, TCRdb lists one entry per CDR3 protein, DNA absent. The repertoire table contains about 200,000 distinct CDR3 sequences. Details on this clonotype: Its target is not known.

This sequence joins TRBV7-2 and TRBJ1-2; TCRdb indicates TRBD1, and absent DNA this call remains unverified. Sequencing was carried out using blood. This clonotype originated in a human donor with ulcerative colitis or Crohn's disease, or a healthy co-twin of an affected twin (not recorded which). The CDR3 loop reads CASRQGSATNYGYTF.